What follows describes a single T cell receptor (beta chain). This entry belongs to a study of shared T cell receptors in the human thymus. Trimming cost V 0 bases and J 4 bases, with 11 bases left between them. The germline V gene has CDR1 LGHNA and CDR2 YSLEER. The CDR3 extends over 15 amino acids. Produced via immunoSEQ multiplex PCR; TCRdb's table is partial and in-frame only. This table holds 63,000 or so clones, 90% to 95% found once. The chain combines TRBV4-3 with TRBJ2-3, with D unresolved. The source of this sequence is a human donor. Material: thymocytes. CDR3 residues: CASSQEVAVADTQYF. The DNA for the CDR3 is TGCGCCAGCAGCCAAGAGGTGGCTGTCGCAGATACGCAGTATTTT.